This note documents a single T cell receptor beta chain sequence. Its antigen is still unknown. This sample's treatment: approximately nine-day PBMC culture with coronavirus spike peptide pools or control peptides (ViraFEST assay). This specimen comes from a study of vaccination and CD4 T cells after COVID-19. With the Oncomine TCR Beta short-read assay, DNA from cultured CD4+ T cells was sequenced. In TCRdb, the PCR reads were re-called with MiXCR into one record per CDR3 protein. In the table there are 7,000 to 10,000 distinct CDR3 sequences, over 70% of which are singletons. Trimming removed 0 bases at V and 8 bases at J, with 21 bases between. Germline loops: CDR1 SGHTS, CDR2 YDEGEE. The CDR3 runs to 17 residues.

The sample consisted of CD4+ T cells from blood, cultured in vitro. The TCR originated in a human donor who had recovered from COVID-19. V gene TRBV5-8 combines with J gene TRBJ1-5; a weak D match, TRBD1 (5 bases). The CDR3: CASSLERRGKVPKPQHF. The CDR3 region has the DNA TGTGCCAGCAGCTTGGAACGGAGGGGAAAGGTTCCGAAGCCCCAGCATTTT.